The next 5 T cell receptor beta chains were all read from a single sample in a study of radiation and T cells in renal cell carcinoma. TCRdb's table, derived via immunoSEQ multiplex PCR, lists solely in-frame clones and lacks some. Found here are 120,000 or so clones, around nine tenths of them singletons; the top ten hold approximately 5.8%. Documented time point: blood 2 weeks post-SBRT. Treatment of the sample: 15 Gy SBRT to primary tumor, nephrectomy 4 weeks later. Material: blood, obtained from a patient whose treatment included radiotherapy and nephrectomy. These receptors originate from a woman aged 70 to 79 with renal cell carcinoma.

This chain joins TRBV30 and TRBJ1-2; 9 nucleotides line up with TRBD1. The trim removed 4 bases at V and 8 bases at J, leaving 8 bases unmatched. The CDR3 loop spans 13 amino acids. Germline V gene data show CDR1 as GTSNPN and CDR2 as SVGIG (reference sequence). The CDR3 DNA reads TGTGCCTGGAACCCCGGGACAGGGAGGGGCTACACCTTC. Translation: CAWNPGTGRGYTF. Complete variable domain (other parts from reference TRBV30 and TRBJ1-2): SQTIHQWPATLVQPVGSPLSLECTVEGTSNPNLYWYRQAAGRGLQLLFYSVGIGQISSEVPQNLSASRPQDRQFILSSKKLLLSDSGFYLCAWNPGTGRGYTFGSGTRLTVV.

This clone was counted between two and nine times. The V gene is TRBV19, the J gene TRBJ1-1; D is perhaps TRBD1 (5 bases). Trimming cost V 6 bases and J 5 bases, with 13 bases left between them. Germline V CDR1 and CDR2: LNHDA, SQIVND (reference sequence). This CDR3 spans 13 amino acids. CDR3 region: CASRLVGGTEAFF. The CDR3 DNA follows: TGTGCCAGTAGGCTAGTGGGGGGAACTGAAGCTTTCTTT.

The rearrangement joins TRBV15 to TRBJ2-7; D is perhaps TRBD2 (5 bases). Germline V gene lookup returns CDR1 LNHNV and CDR2 YYDKDF (reference sequence). The CDR3 consists of 16 residues. The V end was cut by 2 bases, the J end by 6 bases, with 20 bases between. The CDR3 DNA reads as TGTGCCACCAGCAGATCACACGGGTCCCTCGGGGTCGAGCAGTACTTC. This translates into CATSRSHGSLGVEQYF.

A remark on this clone: One end of the junction varies from germline; a read error may be responsible. V and J are TRBV9 and TRBJ2-5, with 8 bases identical to TRBD1. Germline CDR1 reads SGDLS; CDR2 reads YYNGEE. The CDR3 runs 16 residues. CDR3 amino acids: CASSVGLGQGQEIQYF. CDR3 DNA sequence: TGTGCCAGCAGCGTGGGTTTAGGACAGGGCCAAGAGATCCAGTACTTC.

The rearrangement links TRBV6-4 to TRBJ2-1; TRBD2 aligns across 13 bases. The CDR3 runs 15 residues. V shed 5 bases, J shed 5 bases, and the junction held 3 bases outside the gene matches. CDR1 is MRHNA, CDR2 SNTAGT, per germline. In DNA, the CDR3 is TGTGCCAGCAGTCCTACTAGCGGGGGGGACAATGAGCAGTTCTTC. It translates to CASSPTSGGDNEQFF.